This entry describes one T cell receptor (beta chain). Its specific antigen is unknown. No much larger clone exists at a distance of one base, and base qualities are not known. The data were taken from a study of blood T cell repertoires in COVID-19 (dated by TCRdb to 2019 to 2021). In terms of the full investigation: Collaborator samples came from the United States, Italy and Spain and covered acute and convalescent phases of COVID-19. The material from the prospective study consisted of cDNA or gDNA derived from T cells, B-cell-depleted T cells, or PBMCs. The dataset comprised deeply sampled blood TCRbeta repertoires from subjects exposed to, actively infected with, or recovered from COVID-19. A freely available public database, intended as a resource for researchers studying the immune response to SARS-CoV-2, is where the repertoires were released. The samples were drawn from the first 160 participants of the ongoing ImmuneRACE study and from more than 1,000 subjects provided by 6 global collaborators. Sample metadata almost always included a de-identified subject ID, COVID-19 status, age in years and sex. Where available, HLA class I and class II types were taken from metadata supplied by the sample provider and were not determined by assay-based typing. Results and caveats for the whole study, not just this receptor: The quantity of clinical and demographic metadata differed by source and by participant and was supplied without curation.

The collaborating institutions used their own protocols to collect whole blood in K2EDTA tubes. For TCRbeta analysis, collaborators shipped samples in one of three forms: frozen whole blood, isolated PBMCs, or DNA extracted from either of those sample types. The germline V gene (reference sequence) sets CDR1 to DFQATT and CDR2 to SNEGSKA. The CDR3 runs 17 amino acids, cysteine and phenylalanine included. The entry retains the CDR3 DNA only, 51 bases that are in frame from base 1. V loses 3 bases, J loses 0 bases, and the germline ends lie 18 bases apart. The immunoSEQ Assay, a bias-controlled multiplex PCR, was used to amplify TCRbeta CDR3 regions from genomic DNA. In the source study's methods: The number of nucleated cells in each sample was estimated from the amplification of reference gene primers within the assay. To quantify the absolute abundance of each unique TCRbeta CDR3 rearrangement, sequence reads were collapsed and filtered. For each sample, productive Simpson clonality was calculated as the square root of Simpson's diversity index across productive rearrangements. In its TCRdb copy, this immuneACCESS table keeps in-frame sequences only and misses some clones. Where compared with another copy, unresolved V genes explain less than half of these, and the others have no known cause. V, J and clone size are taken as reported in that table, and D and trimming were inferred from the DNA itself. The sample data list around 97,000 clones, and more than 75% of these were observed just once. About 20% of the sample belongs to the ten largest clones.

The V gene is TRBV20-1 and the J gene is TRBJ1-5; the D gene is perhaps TRBD1, on 6 matching bases. The sequence was obtained from a human donor in a cohort sampled during active COVID-19. The specimen sequenced was peripheral blood. CDR3 loop: CSASSSGGGGSNQPQHF. The base sequence is TGCAGTGCTAGTTCATCGGGGGGCGGAGGTAGCAATCAGCCCCAGCATTTT.